This TCR beta chain emerged from a study of CD8+ T cells in alopecia areata (dated by TCRdb to 2016 to 2019). In terms of the full investigation: Treated patients were enrolled in an open-label pilot trial of oral tofacitinib at 5 to 10 mg twice daily for moderate-to-severe alopecia areata. In humans, TCRbeta sequencing was performed on scalp tissue and on sorted CD4+ and CD8+ peripheral blood T cells from healthy controls and from patients with patchy or totalis/universalis alopecia areata. For the treated patients, the SALT score, which quantifies what percentage of scalp surface area is affected, served as the measure of disease severity. TCRbeta CDR3 regions were amplified by immunoSEQ multiplex PCR using 35 Vbeta forward and 13 Jbeta reverse primers. High-throughput TCRbeta sequencing was used to examine T cell clonal expansion in alopecia areata in both the C3H/HeJ mouse model and human patients. Tofacitinib was administered for 6 to 18 months, and 6 months of follow-up off drug were then conducted to assess delayed response and recurrence. Patients on tofacitinib were biopsied at baseline and after 4 and 24 weeks of treatment, and several of the patients also had a later scalp biopsy. Clonality in the scalp was compared among normal scalp (n=4), patchy alopecia areata scalp (n=8), and alopecia totalis/universalis scalp (n=8). RNA came from the PAXgene miRNA kit for fixed scalp, the miRNeasy kit for PBMCs, and the RNeasy kit for mouse skin.

Overall study outcomes, separate from this receptor: Resident alphabeta T cells in normal human skin are also sequenced, complicating scalp TCR repertoire analysis, unlike mouse skin dominated by gammadelta T cells. With tofacitinib, both scalp clonality and the number of expanded CD8+ clones among the top 100 scalp clones went down significantly. Many expanded lesional clones were found to persist in scalp and blood during tofacitinib treatment, and relapse after treatment cessation may be partly explained by this persistence. Compared with mice, TCR sequences shared between patients were less clear, possibly partly because of HLA diversity across the patient population. Because the treated cohort was small and had just a single nonresponder, larger studies are needed to establish links between baseline CD8+ expansion and response. Higher clonality and more expanded CD8+ clones were observed in lesional scalp than in normal scalp, particularly in alopecia totalis/universalis, a finding suggestive of antigenic drive.

The protocol used for the library was the immunoSEQ multiplex PCR assay. To provide template for TCR sequencing, every sample had RNA extracted and reverse transcribed into cDNA. SuperScript III was used for first-strand cDNA synthesis, primed with a 2:1 mix of oligo-dT and random hexamers. A synthetic immune receptor repertoire was used to measure amplification bias, and any remaining bias was corrected computationally. As for how the authors treated the data: Raw reads were preprocessed to remove errors, and CDR3 was defined according to IMGT conventions as the region from the conserved cysteine to phenylalanine. Clonality was computed as 1 minus the Shannon entropy, with the entropy normalized by log2 of the number of productive unique TCRs. Whether scalp clones were CD4 or CD8 was inferred by matching scalp TCRbeta sequences against CD4 and CD8 repertoires sorted from blood. TCRdb holds this immuneACCESS table with in-frame rearrangements only. Some clones are missing; in checked studies, unresolved V genes explain under half, and the rest has no known cause. D and trimming come from the DNA, and the V and J calls and clone size come from that table. The sample table holds over 150,000 clones, of which about three fifths were seen once. Over 0.55% of the sample comes from the top ten.

This clone has ten or more counts. Its recognized antigen is unknown. The record has no base qualities; no much larger clone is one base away. According to the germline V gene, CDR1 reads SNHLY and CDR2 reads FYNNEI. Clipping removes 6 bases from V and 1 base from J, with 6 as the unmatched junction base count. From the cysteine through the phenylalanine, the CDR3 covers 15 amino acids. Kept here is only the CDR3 DNA, which spans 45 bases and is read in frame from base 1. This sample's time point label indicates: about 4 weeks on oral tofacitinib. Read against the paper, the sample's treatment or condition label means: oral pan-JAK inhibitor, 5-10 mg twice daily. Lesional scalp punch biopsies and peripheral blood were collected from alopecia areata patients. PBMCs were separated by density centrifugation and stained for CD3, CD4 and CD8, after which CD4+ and CD8+ T cells were sorted on a FACSAria.

The sample was CD4+ T cells sorted from blood, taken at week 4, from a patient treated with tofacitinib. This receptor was identified in a human donor with alopecia areata. This chain is built from TRBV2 and TRBJ2-5, with TRBD2 identical over 9 junction bases. The CDR3 in this case is CASRGNSGGQETQYF. Here is the DNA: TGTGCCAGCAGGGGAAATAGCGGGGGCCAAGAGACCCAGTACTTC.